What follows are 17 T cell receptor beta chains derived from one specimen sequenced in a study of T cells expressing NK-cell markers. With the 5' RACE reads reprocessed, TCRdb shows one record per CDR3 protein and no DNA. Its table lists around 2,000 distinct CDR3 sequences. Specimen: blood T cells: a sorted CD56 or NKG2C T cell subset, CD4+ or CD8+ T cells, or bulk PBMC T cells (not recorded which). Source of these receptors: a woman younger than 35 in good health.

The chain couples TRBV5-4 to TRBJ1-5. Per the germline V gene, CDR1 is SGHNT and CDR2 is YYREEE (reference sequence). This CDR3 has 15 amino acids. The CDR3 region is CASSRGPHSNQPQHF.

The chain joins TRBV6-1 to TRBJ2-6; with no DNA, the TCRdb D assignment of TRBD1 cannot be verified. The CDR3 covers 16 residues. The germline gives CDR1 MNHNS, CDR2 SASEGT. CDR3 sequence reads: CASSIAGGSGANVLTF.

This clonotype is medium-sized by frequency. The chain has TRBV20-1 and TRBJ2-5; TCRdb outputs TRBD1, but without DNA this stays unchecked. Germline V gene data show CDR1 as DFQATT and CDR2 as SNEGSKA (reference sequence). The CDR3 covers 15 residues. The CDR3: CSANQGQGDWETQYF.

The rearrangement joins TRBV6-4 to TRBJ2-2. The CDR3 extends over 13 amino acids. The germline V gene has CDR1 MRHNA and CDR2 SNTAGT. The CDR3 here is CASSSKVPGELFF.

The chain employs TRBV15 and TRBJ2-3; TCRdb's D call, TRBD2, is unchecked because there is no DNA. The CDR3 has 15 amino acids. The germline gives CDR1 LNHNV, CDR2 YYDKDF (reference sequence). The CDR3 region is CATSSSRGGSDTQYF.

In terms of frequency, this clonotype is medium-sized. This chain joins TRBV20-1 and TRBJ2-7; TCRdb's D call of TRBD2 is untestable without DNA. CDR3 length equals 15 residues. Germline V CDR1 and CDR2: DFQATT, SNEGSKA (reference sequence). This CDR3 reads CSAEISGSEPYEQYF.

The chain carries TRBV6-4 and TRBJ1-2; TCRdb's D call, TRBD1, is unchecked because there is no DNA. The CDR3 covers 13 residues. Germline CDR1 reads MRHNA; CDR2 reads SNTAGT. The CDR3 is CASSPSDSAGYTF.

The chain couples TRBV20-1 to TRBJ1-2; TCRdb selects TRBD1, and the lack of DNA leaves this call unchecked. Germline values: CDR1 DFQATT, CDR2 SNEGSKA (reference sequence). This CDR3 has 15 amino acids. The CDR3 is CSARDSDRVVRGNTF.

By frequency, this clonotype is medium-sized. The chain is built from TRBV20-1 and TRBJ2-7; the TCRdb call, TRBD2, lacks DNA for checking. CDR1 and CDR2 (germline): DFQATT, SNEGSKA (reference sequence). The CDR3 totals 14 residues. The CDR3 sequence is CSARPDSEDYEQYF.

The chain carries TRBV27 and TRBJ2-7; TCRdb picks TRBD1, but there is no DNA to check that call. This CDR3 comprises 17 residues. Germline V CDR1 and CDR2: MNHEY, SMNVEV (reference sequence). CDR3 in amino acids: CASSLFLLGRTTYEQYF.

The chain is built from TRBV4-1 and TRBJ2-1; absent DNA, TCRdb's TRBD1 call cannot be checked. Germline loops: CDR1 MGHRA, CDR2 YSYEKL. The CDR3 has 15 residues. The CDR3 region is CASSQERGGYNEQFF.

The chain couples TRBV6-4 to TRBJ2-1; the D call from TCRdb, TRBD2, cannot be confirmed without DNA. The CDR3 consists of 14 residues. CDR1 is MRHNA and CDR2 is SNTAGT in the germline V gene. CDR3 protein: CASSELAGGYEQFF.

This chain links TRBV9 with TRBJ2-7; TCRdb picks TRBD1, but there is no DNA to check that call. The CDR3 has 12 residues. Germline values: CDR1 SGDLS, CDR2 YYNGEE. The chain's CDR3 is CASSLDGREQYF.

Here the CDR3 reads CASSPGPTLTEAFF. This chain joins TRBV7-3 and TRBJ1-1; TCRdb indicates TRBD1, and absent DNA this call remains unverified. Per germline, CDR1 SGHTA and CDR2 FQGTGA. The CDR3 consists of 14 residues.

The V call is TRBV15, the J call TRBJ2-1; the D gene TCRdb calls, TRBD2, cannot be checked with no DNA. Germline assignment: CDR1 LNHNV and CDR2 YYDKDF (reference sequence). The CDR3 is made up of 15 amino acids. The CDR3 is CATSRTSRPYNEQFF.

V gene TRBV29-1 combines with J gene TRBJ1-2; as DNA is missing, the TRBD1 call by TCRdb cannot be tested. CDR1 SQVTM and CDR2 ANQGSEA come from the germline V gene. The CDR3 loop spans 13 amino acids. This CDR3 is CSTRGWMNYGYTF.

The chain couples TRBV12-3 or TRBV12-4 to TRBJ2-2. The CDR3 totals 14 residues. CDR3 sequence reads: CASSLSGYTGELFF.